This record covers a single T cell receptor (beta chain). Antigen unknown. This CDR3 region has 12 residues. The entry originates in a study of T cells expressing NK-cell markers. Across the whole study: In sorted CD3+CD56+NKG2C+, CD3+CD56+NKG2C- and CD3+CD56-NKG2C+ T cells, TCR beta repertoires were obtained. Eight donors were sequenced, of whom seven were HCMV-seropositive, while the remaining one was HCMV-seronegative.

Study outcomes and limitations: As a fraction of CD8+ T cells, dominant NKG2C+ clonotypes reached roughly 1.0-7.5% in six donors.

From the 5' RACE reads, TCRdb lists one entry per CDR3 protein and no DNA. The specimen's table records under 200,000 distinct CDR3 sequences. This chain joins TRBV12-3 or TRBV12-4 and TRBJ2-1; TCRdb names TRBD2, which stays unverified in the absence of DNA. Sequencing was carried out using blood T cells: a sorted CD56 or NKG2C T cell subset, CD4+ or CD8+ T cells, or bulk PBMC T cells (not recorded which). The sequence came from a woman between 18 and 70 years old in good health. The CDR3: CASRLGLSEQFF.